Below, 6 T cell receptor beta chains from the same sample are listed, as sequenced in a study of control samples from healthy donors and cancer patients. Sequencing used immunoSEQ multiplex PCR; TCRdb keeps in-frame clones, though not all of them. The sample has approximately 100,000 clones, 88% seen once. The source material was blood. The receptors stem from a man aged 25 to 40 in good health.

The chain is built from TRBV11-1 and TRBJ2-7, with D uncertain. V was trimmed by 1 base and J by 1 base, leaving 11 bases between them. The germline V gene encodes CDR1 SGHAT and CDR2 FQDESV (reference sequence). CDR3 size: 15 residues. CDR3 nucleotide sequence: TGTGCCAGCAGCTTAGAGGGCCCTTCTTCCTACGAGCAGTACTTC. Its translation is CASSLEGPSSYEQYF. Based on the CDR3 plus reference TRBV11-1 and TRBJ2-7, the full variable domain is EAEVAQSPRYKITEKSQAVAFWCDPISGHATLYWYRQILGQGPELLVQFQDESVVDDSQLPKDRFSAERLKGVDSTLKIQPAELGDSAMYLCASSLEGPSSYEQYFGPGTRLTVT.

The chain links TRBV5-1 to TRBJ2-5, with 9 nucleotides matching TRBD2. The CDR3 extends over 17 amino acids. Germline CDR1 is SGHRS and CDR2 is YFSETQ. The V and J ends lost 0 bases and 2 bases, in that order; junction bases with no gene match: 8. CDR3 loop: CASSLAEASGMQETQYF. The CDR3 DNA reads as TGCGCCAGCAGCTTGGCCGAGGCTAGCGGGATGCAAGAGACCCAGTACTTC.

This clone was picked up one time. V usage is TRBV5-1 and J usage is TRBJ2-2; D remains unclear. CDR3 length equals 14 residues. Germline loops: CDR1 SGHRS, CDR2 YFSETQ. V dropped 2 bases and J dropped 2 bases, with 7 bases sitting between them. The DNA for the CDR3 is TGCGCCAGCAGCTTCGATTTTAACACCGGGGAGCTGTTTTTT. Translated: CASSFDFNTGELFF.

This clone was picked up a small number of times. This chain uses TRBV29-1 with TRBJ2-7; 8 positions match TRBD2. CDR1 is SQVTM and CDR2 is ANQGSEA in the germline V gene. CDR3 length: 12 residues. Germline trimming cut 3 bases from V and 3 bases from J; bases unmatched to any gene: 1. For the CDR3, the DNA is TGCAGCGTTGATGGGACTAGCTACGAGCAGTACTTC. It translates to CSVDGTSYEQYF.

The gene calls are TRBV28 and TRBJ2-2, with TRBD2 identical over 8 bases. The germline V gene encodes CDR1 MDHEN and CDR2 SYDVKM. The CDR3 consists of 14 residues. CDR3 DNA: TGTGCGCCCCCCAACGGGAGGGACACCGGGGAGCTGTTTTTT. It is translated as CAPPNGRDTGELFF. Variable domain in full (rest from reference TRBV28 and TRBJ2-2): DVKVTQSSRYLVKRTGEKVFLECVQDMDHENMFWYRQDPGLGLRLIYFSYDVKMKEKGDIPEGYSVSREKKERFSLILESASTNQTSMYLCAPPNGRDTGELFFGEGSRLTVL.

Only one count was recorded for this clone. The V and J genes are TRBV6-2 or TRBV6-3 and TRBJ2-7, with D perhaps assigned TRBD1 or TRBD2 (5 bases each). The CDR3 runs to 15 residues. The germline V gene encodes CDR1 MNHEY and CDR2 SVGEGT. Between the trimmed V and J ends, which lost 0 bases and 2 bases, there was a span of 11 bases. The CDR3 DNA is TGTGCCAGCAGTTACTCCGGGACGCCAACCTACGAGCAGTACTTC. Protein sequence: CASSYSGTPTYEQYF.